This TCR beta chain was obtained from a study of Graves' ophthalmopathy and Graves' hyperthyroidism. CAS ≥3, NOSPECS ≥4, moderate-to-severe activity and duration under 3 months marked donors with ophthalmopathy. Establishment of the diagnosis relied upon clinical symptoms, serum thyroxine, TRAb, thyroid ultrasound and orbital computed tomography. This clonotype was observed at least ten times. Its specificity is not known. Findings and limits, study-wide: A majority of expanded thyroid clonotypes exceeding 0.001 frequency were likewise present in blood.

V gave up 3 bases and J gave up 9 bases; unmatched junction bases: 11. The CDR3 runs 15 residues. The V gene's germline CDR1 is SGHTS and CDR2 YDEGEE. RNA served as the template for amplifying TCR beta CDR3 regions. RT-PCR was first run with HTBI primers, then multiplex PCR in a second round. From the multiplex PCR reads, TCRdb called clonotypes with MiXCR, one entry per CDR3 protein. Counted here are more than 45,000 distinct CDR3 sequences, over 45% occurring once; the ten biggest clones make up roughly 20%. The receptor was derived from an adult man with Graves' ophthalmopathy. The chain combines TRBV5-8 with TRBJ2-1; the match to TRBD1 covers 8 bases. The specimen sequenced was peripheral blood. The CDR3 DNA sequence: TGTGCCAGCAGCTCTCGACAGGGGTCGAATCGTGAGCAGTTCTTC. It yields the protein CASSSRQGSNREQFF.